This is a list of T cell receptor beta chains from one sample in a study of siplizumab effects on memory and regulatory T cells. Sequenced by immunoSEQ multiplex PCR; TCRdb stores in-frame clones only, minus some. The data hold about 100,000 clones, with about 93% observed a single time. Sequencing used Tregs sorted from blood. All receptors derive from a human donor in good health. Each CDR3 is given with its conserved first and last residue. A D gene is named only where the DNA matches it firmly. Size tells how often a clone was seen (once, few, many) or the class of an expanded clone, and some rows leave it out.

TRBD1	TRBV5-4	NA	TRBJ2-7	TGTGCCAGCAGAAAAGGGACAGTAGATACCTACGAGCAGTACTTC	CASRKGTVDTYEQYF
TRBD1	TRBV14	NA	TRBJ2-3	TGTGCCAGCAGCCAAGGGGGGACAGGGGTAACAGATACGCAGTATTTT	CASSQGGTGVTDTQYF
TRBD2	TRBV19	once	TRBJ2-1	TGTGCCAGTAGTCCCTCATCTCGGACTAGAAGGGATGAGCAGTTCTTC	CASSPSSRTRRDEQFF
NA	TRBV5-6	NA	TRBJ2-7	TGTGCCAGCAGGTACGGAGTGGGGGAGCAGTACTTC	CASRYGVGEQYF
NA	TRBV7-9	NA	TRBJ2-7	TGTGCCAGCAGCTTAGTCCAGGGAGCTCCCTACGAGCAGTACTTC	CASSLVQGAPYEQYF
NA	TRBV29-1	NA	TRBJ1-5	TGCAGCGTTGGAGAGGGGAGGGATCAGCCCCAGCATTTT	CSVGEGRDQPQHF
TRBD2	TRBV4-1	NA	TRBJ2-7	TGCGCCAGCAGCCAAAATCCAGCGGGAGGCTACGAGCAGTACTTC	CASSQNPAGGYEQYF
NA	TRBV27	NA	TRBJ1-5	TGTGCCAGCAGTTCGCCCGGTAATAGCAATCAGCCCCAGCATTTT	CASSSPGNSNQPQHF
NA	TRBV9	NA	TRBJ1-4	TGTGCCAGCAGCCCGCGGACAGAAAGTGAAAAACTGTTTTTT	CASSPRTESEKLFF
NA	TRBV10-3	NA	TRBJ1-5	TGTGCCATCAGTGGTGGGGGGAGCAATCAGCCCCAGCATTTT	CAISGGGSNQPQHF
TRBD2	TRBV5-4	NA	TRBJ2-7	TGTGCCAGCAGCCTGGGGACTAGCGGGAGTGCTAACGAGCAGTACTTC	CASSLGTSGSANEQYF
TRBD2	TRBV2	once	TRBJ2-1	TGTGCCAGCAGTGAATTCCGTACTAGCGGGAAGTTTTATGAGCAGTTCTTC	CASSEFRTSGKFYEQFF
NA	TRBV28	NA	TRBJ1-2	TGTGCCAGCAGGAAAGCAGGGGATCGGTCCTATGGCTACACCTTC	CASRKAGDRSYGYTF
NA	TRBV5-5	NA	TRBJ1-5	TGTGCCAGTAGCGGCAGGGGTTTGGGGAATCAGCCCCAGCATTTT	CASSGRGLGNQPQHF
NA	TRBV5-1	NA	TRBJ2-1	TGCGCCAGCAGCTTAGGAAGCTCCTACAATGAGCAGTTCTTC	CASSLGSSYNEQFF
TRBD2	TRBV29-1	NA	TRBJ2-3	TGCAGCGTTGCGCTAGCGGGAGTTGTAGATACGCAGTATTTT	CSVALAGVVDTQYF
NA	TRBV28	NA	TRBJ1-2	TGTGCCAGCAACCCGACAGGTTTCTACTATGGCTACACCTTC	CASNPTGFYYGYTF
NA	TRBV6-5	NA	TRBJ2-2	TGTGCCAGCAGTAGACAGTACACCGGGGAGCTGTTTTTT	CASSRQYTGELFF
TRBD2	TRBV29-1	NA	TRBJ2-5	TGCAGCGTAGATGGACTAGCGGGAGTCGTAAAGACCCAGTACTTC	CSVDGLAGVVKTQYF
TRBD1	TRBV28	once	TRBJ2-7	TGTGCCAGCAAGTTACAGGGGGCGCTCGGCTACGAGCAGTACTTC	CASKLQGALGYEQYF
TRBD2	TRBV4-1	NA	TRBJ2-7	TGCGCCAGCAGCCAAGACCCCGCGGGAGCAATTCTCGAGCAGTACTTC	CASSQDPAGAILEQYF
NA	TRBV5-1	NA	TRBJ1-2	TGCGCCAGCAGCTCACTGGAGGGCTATGGCTACACCTTC	CASSSLEGYGYTF
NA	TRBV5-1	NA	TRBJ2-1	TGCGCCAGCAGCCCCGATCCAGCAGTGCTGTTCTTC	CASSPDPAVLFF
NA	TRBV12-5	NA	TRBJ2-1	TGTGCTAGTGGTTTGGGGCTGGGGGGCCAAGCCTACAATGAGCAGTTCTTC	CASGLGLGGQAYNEQFF
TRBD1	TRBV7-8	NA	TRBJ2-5	TGTGCCAGCAGCTTAGCGTACAGGGGTCAGACCCAGTACTTC	CASSLAYRGQTQYF
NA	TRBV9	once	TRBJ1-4	TGTGCCAGCAGCGTAGACCCAGCTGCAACTAATGAAAAACTGTTTTTT	CASSVDPAATNEKLFF
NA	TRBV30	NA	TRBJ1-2	TGTGCCGGCATTCCTCCCCGGGGGGGGCTTGGCTACACCTTC	CAGIPPRGGLGYTF
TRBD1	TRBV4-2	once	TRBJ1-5	TGTGCCAGCAGCCATGGAGGGGGCAGTAGCAATCAGCCCCAGCATTTT	CASSHGGGSSNQPQHF
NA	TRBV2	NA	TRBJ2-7	TGTGCCAGCAGGGGTAGCGAGCAGTACTTC	CASRGSEQYF
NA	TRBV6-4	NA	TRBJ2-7	TGTGCCAGCAGTGACCGAATCTTTAGACAGGATCACTCCTACGAGCAGTACTTC	CASSDRIFRQDHSYEQYF
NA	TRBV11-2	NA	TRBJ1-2	TGTGCCAGCAGCTTAAGGCGGTTGGGGGGCGACTATGGCTACACCTTC	CASSLRRLGGDYGYTF
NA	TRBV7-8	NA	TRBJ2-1	TGTGCCAGCAGCTTAATTCCGGACCAGACCAATGAGCAGTTCTTC	CASSLIPDQTNEQFF
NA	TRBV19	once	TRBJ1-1	TGTGCCAGTAGTATACGAGTATTTATGAACACTGAAGCTTTCTTT	CASSIRVFMNTEAFF
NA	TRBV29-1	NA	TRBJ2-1	TGCAGCGTTACCCTCATCGACAGGAACCCTTACAATGAGCAGTTCTTC	CSVTLIDRNPYNEQFF
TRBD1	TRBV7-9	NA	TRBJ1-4	TGTGCCAGCAGTCCGAGGACAGGGGTCCTGTTTTTT	CASSPRTGVLFF
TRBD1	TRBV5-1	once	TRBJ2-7	TGCGCCAGCAGCTTGGAACGTGGCAGGGGGCGAAAGCAGTACTTC	CASSLERGRGRKQYF
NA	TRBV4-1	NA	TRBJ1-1	TGCGCCAGCAGCCAAGATCTCGGGGTTGAAGCTTTCTTT	CASSQDLGVEAFF
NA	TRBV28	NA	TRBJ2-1	TGTGCCAGCAGTTTGGGGCGGGTGGGTGAGCAGTTCTTC	CASSLGRVGEQFF
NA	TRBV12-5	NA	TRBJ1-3	TGTGCTAGTGCCCAGGTGGGACCGGAGGGAAACACCATATATTTT	CASAQVGPEGNTIYF
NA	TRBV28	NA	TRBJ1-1	TGTGCCAGCATGGGTCAGTTTGAAGGAGCTTTCTTT	CASMGQFEGAFF
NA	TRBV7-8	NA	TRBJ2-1	TGTGCCAGCAGCCCCCGTAGATCCCATGAGCAGTTCTTC	CASSPRRSHEQFF
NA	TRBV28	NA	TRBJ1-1	TGTGCCAGCAGTTTCCCCCGGGAGCCCCTTCTGAACACTGAAGCTTTCTTT	CASSFPREPLLNTEAFF
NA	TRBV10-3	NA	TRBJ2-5	TGTGCCATCGCTTTGCGAGGTGGAGAGACCCAGTACTTC	CAIALRGGETQYF
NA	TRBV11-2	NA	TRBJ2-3	TGTGCCAGCAGCTTAGCCAGGACTTCTAGCACAGATACGCAGTATTTT	CASSLARTSSTDTQYF
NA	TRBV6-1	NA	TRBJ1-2	TGTGCCAGCAGCCCGACAGGCCCCTATGGCTACACCTTC	CASSPTGPYGYTF
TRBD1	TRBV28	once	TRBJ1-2	TGTGCCAGCAGTTTAAGGACAGGGATGATTTACACCTTC	CASSLRTGMIYTF
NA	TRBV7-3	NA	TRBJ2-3	TGTGCCAGCAGCCCCCCTGGGGCAGGGCTTGAAGATACGCAGTATTTT	CASSPPGAGLEDTQYF
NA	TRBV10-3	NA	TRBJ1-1	TGTGCCATCAGTGAGTCCCCTTTTAATGAAGCTTTCTTT	CAISESPFNEAFF
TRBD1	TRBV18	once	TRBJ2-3	TGTGCCAGCTCACCAGGAGGTACGGGACAGGGGCGGACAGATACGCAGTATTTT	CASSPGGTGQGRTDTQYF
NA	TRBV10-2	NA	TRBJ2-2	TGCGCCAGCAACGGAGCAGGGTCAGGAGGGGAGCTGTTTTTT	CASNGAGSGGELFF
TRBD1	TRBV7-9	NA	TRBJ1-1	TGTGCCAGCAGCCAAATAGACAGGGGAGCTTTCTTT	CASSQIDRGAFF
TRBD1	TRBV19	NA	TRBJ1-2	TGTGCCATCGGATTTACCGGGACAGGGTGGCATGGCTACACCTTC	CAIGFTGTGWHGYTF
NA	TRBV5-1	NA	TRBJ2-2	TGCGCCAGCAGTCGTTGGAAAGGGAGGAGCACCGGGGAGCTGTTTTTT	CASSRWKGRSTGELFF
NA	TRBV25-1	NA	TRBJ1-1	TGTGCCAGCAGTGAACTCGGCGCTGAAGCTTTCTTT	CASSELGAEAFF
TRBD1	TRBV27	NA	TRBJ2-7	TGTGCCAGCAGTTCGCGGACAGGGCCCCAAATCGAGCAGTACTTC	CASSSRTGPQIEQYF
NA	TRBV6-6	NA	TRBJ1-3	TGTGCCAGCAGTTCACAGGGATACACCATATATTTT	CASSSQGYTIYF
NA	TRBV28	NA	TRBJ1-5	TGTGCCAGCAGTGCACAGGGTCAGCCCCAGCATTTT	CASSAQGQPQHF
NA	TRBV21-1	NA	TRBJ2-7	TGTGCCAGCAGCAAAGAGTGGGGGTACGAGCAGTACTTC	CASSKEWGYEQYF